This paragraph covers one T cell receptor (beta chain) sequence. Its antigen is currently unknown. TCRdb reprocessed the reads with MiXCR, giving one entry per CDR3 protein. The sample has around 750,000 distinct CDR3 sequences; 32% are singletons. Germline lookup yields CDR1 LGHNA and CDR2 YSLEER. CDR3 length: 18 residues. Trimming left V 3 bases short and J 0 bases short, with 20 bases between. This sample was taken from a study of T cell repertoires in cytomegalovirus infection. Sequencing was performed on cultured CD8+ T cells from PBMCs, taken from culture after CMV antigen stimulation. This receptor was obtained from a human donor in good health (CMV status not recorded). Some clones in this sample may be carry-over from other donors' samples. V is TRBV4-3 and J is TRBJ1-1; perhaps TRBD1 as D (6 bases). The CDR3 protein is CASSQTGPMGFLNTEAFF. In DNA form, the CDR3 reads TGCGCCAGCAGCCAGACAGGCCCTATGGGGTTCTTGAACACTGAAGCTTTCTTT.